Included here is one T cell receptor beta chain sequence, with context. Its target is not known. Germline V CDR1 and CDR2: PRHDT, FYEKMQ (reference sequence). This CDR3 comprises 11 residues. V was shortened by 4 bases and J by 5 bases, with 6 bases between the two germline ends. The DNA input per sorted-subset replicate PCR was 200 ng, corresponding to 30,000 or so T cell genomes. Assay used: immunoSEQ multiplex PCR; TCRdb lists only in-frame clones, some missing. Of 600,000 to 750,000 clones in the sample, about 90% were seen once. CD8 memory cells included CD45RO+ cells plus CCR7-negative CD45RA+ TemRA cells. This sample is drawn from a study of shared clonotypes between healthy human individuals. Whole-study results and caveats: Several donors held about 5.1% of naive CD4 clonotypes in common.

The J gene is TRBJ2-7, the V gene TRBV13; D perhaps matches TRBD1 (5 bases). The sequenced sample consisted of memory CD8+ T cells from PBMCs. Sample subset: CD45RO+ cells pooled with CCR7-negative TemRA cells. This receptor was obtained from a man younger than 35 in good health. Some clones in this sample may be carry-over from other donors' samples. The CDR3 DNA sequence: TGTGCCAGCAGCTCCAGGGACGAGCAGTACTTC. It is translated as CASSSRDEQYF. The whole variable domain, filled in from reference TRBV13 and TRBJ2-7, reads AAGVIQSPRHLIKEKRETATLKCYPIPRHDTVYWYQQGPGQDPQFLISFYEKMQSDKGSIPDRFSAQQFSDYHSELNMSSLELGDSALYFCASSSRDEQYFGPGTRLTVT.